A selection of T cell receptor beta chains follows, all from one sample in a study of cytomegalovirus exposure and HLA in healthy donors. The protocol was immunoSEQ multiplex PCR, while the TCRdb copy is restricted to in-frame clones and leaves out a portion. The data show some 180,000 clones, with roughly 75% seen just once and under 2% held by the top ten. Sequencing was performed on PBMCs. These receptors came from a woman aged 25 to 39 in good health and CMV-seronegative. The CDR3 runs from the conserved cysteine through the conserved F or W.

CDR3: CATSQTRGNEQFF
V: TRBV15
J: TRBJ2-1

CDR3: CASSATGMTTEAFF
V: TRBV7-9
J: TRBJ1-1

CDR3: CASSSRQGGNQPQHF
V: TRBV7-2
J: TRBJ1-5

CDR3: CASSLVGGADAQYF
V: TRBV7-9
J: TRBJ2-3

CDR3: CASSPNRGMADTQYF
V: TRBV7-8
J: TRBJ2-3

CDR3: CASSTPRTGHRRGELFF
V: TRBV4-1
J: TRBJ2-2

CDR3: CASSIGLQNTEAFF
V: TRBV19
J: TRBJ1-1

CDR3: CASSLVGVVAGIQETQYF
V: TRBV7-9
J: TRBJ2-5

CDR3: CASSLRQGPNYGYTF
V: TRBV11-2
J: TRBJ1-2

CDR3: CASSARLAGGGETQYF
V: TRBV5-4
J: TRBJ2-5

CDR3: CASRTGQGITEAFF
V: TRBV7-8
J: TRBJ1-1

CDR3: CASTGEGYNEQFF
V: TRBV6-6
J: TRBJ2-1

CDR3: CASSEGRSDQPQHF
V: TRBV2
J: TRBJ1-5

CDR3: CAWGHGGAGEQYF
V: TRBV30
J: TRBJ2-7

CDR3: CASKLGGPDTQYF
V: TRBV5-1
J: TRBJ2-3

CDR3: CASSNRGQSYNEQFF
V: TRBV19
J: TRBJ2-1

CDR3: CATHTGTAGSPLHF
V: TRBV6-5
J: TRBJ1-6

CDR3: CASSLVPGGDYGYTF
V: TRBV5-1
J: TRBJ1-2

CDR3: CASSYRTGSGNTIYF
V: TRBV6-5
J: TRBJ1-3

CDR3: CASSPDLGAGGNEQFF
V: TRBV7-2
J: TRBJ2-1

CDR3: CASSFGRSGEQYF
V: TRBV11-2
J: TRBJ2-7

CDR3: CASSQDWGGNTEAFF
V: TRBV4-2
J: TRBJ1-1

CDR3: CASSADRGNQPQHF
V: TRBV2
J: TRBJ1-5

CDR3: CASSALNEQFF
V: TRBV9
J: TRBJ2-1

CDR3: CASSLAEAGWFHEQYF
V: TRBV5-8
J: TRBJ2-7

CDR3: CASSSVSRETQYF
V: TRBV7-2
J: TRBJ2-5

CDR3: CASSQGDRGHYNEQFF
V: TRBV4-3
J: TRBJ2-1

CDR3: CSAKQGAGNQPQHF
V: TRBV29-1
J: TRBJ1-5

CDR3: CAPTGLAGGPSYNEQFF
V: TRBV5-3
J: TRBJ2-1

CDR3: CASSRTGSEQYF
V: TRBV6-6
J: TRBJ2-7

CDR3: CASSQVARGDYGYTF
V: TRBV4-1
J: TRBJ1-2

CDR3: CASSYVGTMENEQFF
V: TRBV7-2
J: TRBJ2-1

CDR3: CAWMWRGRNTEAFF
V: TRBV30
J: TRBJ1-1

CDR3: CASSGATTAGNTIYF
V: TRBV6-1
J: TRBJ1-3

CDR3: CASSWTGGTEAFF
V: TRBV6-6
J: TRBJ1-1

CDR3: CASSLTRGSGATDTQYF
V: TRBV4-2
J: TRBJ2-3

CDR3: CASNGQGWGEKLFF
V: TRBV6-6
J: TRBJ1-4

CDR3: CASSYHSGGPNEQFF
V: TRBV6-5
J: TRBJ2-1

CDR3: CASSLRYSSYEQYF
V: TRBV13
J: TRBJ2-7

CDR3: CASSYSRQGLSYEQYF
V: TRBV6-5
J: NA

CDR3: CASRLNQGTSGYTF
V: TRBV6-5
J: TRBJ1-2

CDR3: CASSQSRTAGTQYF
V: TRBV4-3
J: TRBJ2-3

CDR3: CASSLPSGSSYNEQFF
V: TRBV13
J: TRBJ2-1

CDR3: CASRSSGGTDTQYF
V: TRBV2
J: TRBJ2-3

CDR3: CASSEVEGTGRWSAAYYGYTF
V: TRBV6-1
J: TRBJ1-2

CDR3: CASSDSLYGYTF
V: TRBV19
J: TRBJ1-2

CDR3: CASSFGSAEAFF
V: TRBV27
J: TRBJ1-1

CDR3: CASSPRISQVETQYF
V: TRBV18
J: TRBJ2-5

CDR3: CASSQEIGQPQHF
V: TRBV14
J: TRBJ1-5

CDR3: CASSVQARQPQHF
V: TRBV10-2
J: TRBJ1-5

CDR3: CASSLVADSNEKLFF
V: TRBV7-2
J: TRBJ1-4

CDR3: CASSYSSRYNTEAFF
V: TRBV6-5
J: TRBJ1-1

CDR3: CASSSSAGARDTQYF
V: TRBV7-3
J: TRBJ2-3

CDR3: CASSQSRDRDFDEQYF
V: TRBV4-3
J: NA

CDR3: CASSIDGWRGGSNQPQHF
V: TRBV19
J: TRBJ1-5

CDR3: CASSQDVAGEVREQYF
V: TRBV4-3
J: TRBJ2-7

CDR3: CASSPGRQGELFF
V: TRBV7-2
J: TRBJ1-4

CDR3: CASSAYNEQFF
V: TRBV25-1
J: TRBJ2-1

CDR3: CATRSMTGELFF
V: TRBV6-5
J: TRBJ2-2

CDR3: CASSEGTGGYGYTF
V: TRBV10-1
J: TRBJ1-2